This paragraph covers one T cell receptor (beta chain) sequence. Its antigen remains unidentified. The data were obtained in a study of T cells after yellow fever vaccination. There are 15 residues in the CDR3. Per the germline V gene, CDR1 is SGHRS and CDR2 is YFSETQ. The V gene end was trimmed by 4 bases and the J gene end by 1 base; junction bases not matched to a gene: 6. MiXCR, run by TCRdb on the 5' RACE reads, gives a single entry per CDR3 protein. Here the sample spans around 310,000 distinct CDR3 sequences, roughly 8.7% being singletons. Study-wide points: Among all clonotypes, a small share was observed in both CD4 and CD8 compartments.

Sample: PBMCs, taken on the day of the first yellow fever vaccination. The sequence came from a man between 18 and 29 years old who received the YFV17D yellow fever vaccine. This chain uses TRBV5-1 with TRBJ1-1, with 8 bases that match TRBD1. CDR3: CASSSSQGGNTEAFF. Here the CDR3 DNA reads TGCGCCAGCAGCAGCTCACAGGGGGGGAACACTGAAGCTTTCTTT.